The next 18 T cell receptor beta chains were all read from a single sample in a study of cytomegalovirus exposure and HLA in healthy donors. The PCR contained 60 Vbeta and 13 Jbeta primers. Measured with immunoSEQ multiplex PCR; TCRdb has only the in-frame clones, and not every one. This sample yields about 240,000 clones, of which more than 75% are seen a single time; 0.24% belongs to the top ten. The sequenced material came from PBMCs. The receptors were gathered from a girl aged 2 to 10 in good health and CMV-seronegative.

This clone was picked up one time. J is TRBJ2-1 and V is TRBV6-1; 10 positions match TRBD2. From germline, CDR1 is MNHNS and CDR2 SASEGT. The V and J ends lost 2 bases and 4 bases, in that order; junction bases with no gene match: 5. This CDR3 comprises 16 residues. The CDR3 here is CASSELAGVRYNEQFF. The CDR3 bases are TGTGCCAGCAGTGAACTAGCGGGAGTTCGATACAATGAGCAGTTCTTC.

The chain recombines TRBV21-1 with TRBJ1-2; the DNA was not compared with TRBD1, the D call given in the table. TRBV21-1 is classified as a pseudogene. This CDR3 has 11 residues. The CDR3 reads CASTGGYGYTF. The CDR3 region has the DNA TGTGCCAGCACAGGGGGCTATGGCTACACCTTC.

The CDR3 nucleotides are TGCGCCAGCAGCCCCCCATGGGGAGGGGAGCAGAACACTGAAGCTTTCTTT. Its protein is CASSPPWGGEQNTEAFF. The rearrangement links TRBV5-1 to TRBJ1-1; weak D call: TRBD1 (5 bases). Trimming removed 4 bases at V and 1 base at J, with 20 bases between. Germline lookup yields CDR1 SGHRS and CDR2 YFSETQ. The CDR3 loop spans 17 amino acids.

The J gene is TRBJ1-4, the V gene TRBV5-1; 9 positions agree with TRBD1. This CDR3 contains 14 residues. V shed 7 bases and J 0 bases; nucleotides not matched to a gene: 1. Germline values: CDR1 SGHRS, CDR2 YFSETQ. As DNA, the CDR3 is TGCGCCAGCGGACAGGGGTCAACTAATGAAAAACTGTTTTTT. It translates to CASGQGSTNEKLFF.

The V gene is TRBV6-1, the J gene TRBJ2-5, with 10 bases lining up with TRBD1. The J call may be in error: the DNA end matches TRBJ2-7 better. CDR3 length: 14 residues. Germline CDR1 MNHNS, CDR2 SASEGT. The CDR3 loop is CASRARDRGYEQYF. CDR3 bases: TGTGCCAGCAGGGCTCGGGACAGGGGCTACGAGCAGTACTTC.

This rearrangement joins TRBV9 to TRBJ2-1; D call uncertain. The CDR3 loop spans 15 amino acids. The ends were cut back, 0 bases at V and 2 bases at J, with 9 bases in the middle. Germline loops: CDR1 SGDLS, CDR2 YYNGEE. The CDR3 DNA is TGTGCCAGCAGCGTAGGCGTTCAAACCTACAATGAGCAGTTCTTC. This codes for CASSVGVQTYNEQFF.

This clone was detected once. The chain links TRBV19 to TRBJ1-2, with TRBD1 matching over 10 bases. This CDR3 spans 15 amino acids. V trimming: 2 bases; J trimming: 5 bases; junction bases outside the gene matches: 5. The germline CDR1 and CDR2 sequences are LNHDA and SQIVND (reference sequence). The CDR3 spells CASSITRQGAYGYTF. Here the CDR3 DNA reads TGTGCCAGTAGTATAACCCGACAGGGGGCATATGGCTACACCTTC.

This chain joins TRBV7-7 and TRBJ2-2; weak D call: TRBD1 (5 bases). Germline CDR1 reads SSHAT; CDR2 reads FNYEAQ (reference sequence). V lost 8 bases and J lost 3, with 16 bases in between. The CDR3 totals 15 residues. DNA for the CDR3: TGTGCCAGCTCCCATACGCGCAGGGACACCGGGGAGCTGTTTTTT. This encodes CASSHTRRDTGELFF. The full variable domain, completed using reference TRBV7-7 and TRBJ2-2, is GAGVSQSPRYKVTKRGQDVTLRCDPISSHATLYWYQQALGQGPEFLTYFNYEAQPDKSGLPSDRFSAERPEGSISTLTIQRTEQRDSAMYRCASSHTRRDTGELFFGEGSRLTVL.

This clone was seen once. This chain's CDR3 is CASSLRSLFYNEQFF. In nucleotides, the CDR3 is TGTGCCAGCAGCTTAAGGAGTCTCTTTTACAATGAGCAGTTCTTC. The V call is TRBV7-2, the J call TRBJ2-1; D is unclear. V lost 2 bases, J lost 4 bases, and 12 bases lay in between. Germline lookup yields CDR1 SGHTA and CDR2 FQGNSA. This CDR3 has 15 residues.

The chain has TRBV5-4 and TRBJ2-7; D may be TRBD1 (6 bases). This CDR3 is built from 15 residues. Germline V gene lookup returns CDR1 SGHNT and CDR2 YYREEE (reference sequence). Trimming took off 5 bases at V and 1 base at J, with 16 bases between the two ends. The CDR3: CASRRSGTQSYEQYF. CDR3 nucleotides: TGTGCCAGCAGGCGTTCCGGGACACAATCCTACGAGCAGTACTTC.

This chain links TRBV6-1 with TRBJ1-2; TRBD1 agrees at 7 bases. The CDR3 is 14 amino acids. V was pared by 5 bases and J by 8 bases, with 11 bases of the junction left unmatched. CDR1 and CDR2 (germline): MNHNS, SASEGT. The CDR3 nucleotides are TGTGCCAGCAGTCAACGGACAGGAGATGTGGGCTACACCTTC. It yields the protein CASSQRTGDVGYTF.

This clone was recorded once. V is TRBV27 and J is TRBJ2-7; 7 bases map to TRBD1. This CDR3 is 15 amino acids long. V lost 5 bases and J lost 5; bases outside the gene matches: 12. Germline CDR1 reads MNHEY; CDR2 reads SMNVEV (reference sequence). The CDR3 sequence: CASSIGTALTHEQYF. CDR3 in DNA: TGTGCCAGCAGTATCGGGACAGCTTTAACCCACGAGCAGTACTTC.

J is TRBJ1-1 and V is TRBV10-3; TRBD1 aligns across 9 bases. This CDR3 has 13 amino acids. Germline V gene sequence: CDR1 ENHRY, CDR2 SYGVKD. J gave up 4 bases and V 6 bases, and 3 bases lay outside the gene matches. The CDR3 region is CAIRGQGSTEAFF. CDR3 bases: TGTGCCATCAGGGGACAGGGATCCACTGAAGCTTTCTTT.

The chain has TRBV9 and TRBJ2-1; no clear D gene. Looked up from germline, CDR1 is SGDLS and CDR2 is YYNGEE. V gave up 0 bases and J gave up 10 bases, with 5 bases separating them. This CDR3 region has 11 residues. The CDR3 DNA reads TGTGCCAGCAGCGTAGATCGGGAGCAGTTCTTC. This sequence encodes CASSVDREQFF.

The genes are TRBV6-1 and TRBJ1-5; 10 nucleotides agree with TRBD1. With V trimmed by 2 bases and J by 4 bases, 8 bases remained unmatched. CDR1 is MNHNS and CDR2 is SASEGT in the germline V gene. The CDR3 is made up of 17 amino acids. As DNA, the CDR3 is TGTGCCAGCAGTGAACGTCGCGGGACAGGGGTTAATCAGCCCCAGCATTTT. The encoded protein is CASSERRGTGVNQPQHF.

J is TRBJ2-3 and V is TRBV7-9; TRBD2 matches 10 bases. The CDR3 spans 16 residues. J gave up 2 bases and V 3 bases, and 5 bases lay outside the gene matches. The germline gives CDR1 SEHNR, CDR2 FQNEAQ (reference sequence). The CDR3 coding sequence is TGTGCCAGCAGCTTCACCGGGACTAGCGCCACAGATACGCAGTATTTT. The encoded protein is CASSFTGTSATDTQYF.

The chain couples TRBV9 to TRBJ1-2; 7 nucleotides match TRBD1. The CDR3 contains 15 residues. The germline gives CDR1 SGDLS, CDR2 YYNGEE. With 4 bases clipped from V and 2 bases from J, the junction kept 8 bases outside the gene matches. Here the CDR3 DNA reads TGTGCCAGCAGCCCGCGGGGACAGCCGAACTATGGCTACACCTTC. Translating it yields CASSPRGQPNYGYTF.

This chain connects TRBV6-1 to TRBJ2-2, with 8 bases that match TRBD2. Germline V lookup: CDR1 MNHNS, CDR2 SASEGT. The CDR3 runs 17 residues. Losses at the gene ends were 2 bases for V and 4 bases for J; bases not matched to a gene: 9. The CDR3 loop reads CASSERWGGGSTGELFF. For the CDR3, the DNA is TGTGCCAGCAGTGAAAGGTGGGGCGGGGGGAGCACCGGGGAGCTGTTTTTT.